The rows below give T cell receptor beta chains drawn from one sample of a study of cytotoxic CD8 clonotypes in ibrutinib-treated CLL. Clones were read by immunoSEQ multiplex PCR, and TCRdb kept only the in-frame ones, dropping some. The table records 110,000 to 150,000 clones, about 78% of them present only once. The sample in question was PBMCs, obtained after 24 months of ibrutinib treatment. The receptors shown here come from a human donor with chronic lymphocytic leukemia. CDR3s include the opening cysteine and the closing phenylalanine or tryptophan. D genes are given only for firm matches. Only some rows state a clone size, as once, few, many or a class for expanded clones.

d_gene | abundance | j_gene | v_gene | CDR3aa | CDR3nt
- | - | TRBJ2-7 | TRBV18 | CASSPPGGAFDEQYF | TGTGCCAGCTCACCGCCTGGGGGGGCCTTCGACGAGCAGTACTTC
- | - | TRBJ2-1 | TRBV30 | CAWSVRSHEQFF | TGTGCCTGGAGTGTACGATCCCATGAGCAGTTCTTC
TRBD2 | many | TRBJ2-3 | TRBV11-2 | CASSSVGGRNRDTQYF | TGTGCCAGCAGCTCGGTGGGCGGGAGGAACCGGGATACGCAGTATTTT
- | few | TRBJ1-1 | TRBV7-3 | CASSRWAGTEAFF | TGTGCCAGCAGCCGCTGGGCGGGGACTGAAGCTTTCTTT
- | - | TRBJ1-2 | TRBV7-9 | CAYTGDSAGYGYTF | TGTGCCTACACCGGGGACTCGGCTGGCTATGGCTACACCTTC
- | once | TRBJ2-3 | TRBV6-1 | CASTAARESTDTQYF | TGTGCCAGCACCGCGGCGAGGGAAAGCACAGATACGCAGTATTTT
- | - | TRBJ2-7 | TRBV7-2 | CASRRAAPYEQYF | TGTGCCAGCAGAAGGGCGGCCCCCTACGAGCAGTACTTC
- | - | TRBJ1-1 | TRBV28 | CASSPGSHTEAFF | TGTGCCAGCAGTCCGGGGTCTCACACTGAAGCTTTCTTT
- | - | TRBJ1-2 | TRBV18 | CASSPTREGNGYTF | TGTGCCAGCTCACCAACCAGGGAGGGTAATGGCTACACCTTC
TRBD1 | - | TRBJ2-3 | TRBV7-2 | CASSKRQGAQGTDTQYF | TGTGCCAGCAGCAAAAGACAGGGGGCCCAGGGCACAGATACGCAGTATTTT
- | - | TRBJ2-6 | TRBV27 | CASSYSRTTTTGANVLTF | TGTGCCAGCAGTTATTCCCGAACGACAACCACCGGGGCCAACGTCCTGACTTTC
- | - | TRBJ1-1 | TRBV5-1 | CASSLDVGGTEAFF | TGCGCCAGCAGCCTCGACGTCGGGGGCACTGAAGCTTTCTTT
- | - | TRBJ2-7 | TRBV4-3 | CASSPGALGRGLYEQYF | TGCGCCAGCAGCCCGGGAGCCTTAGGGCGGGGGCTCTACGAGCAGTACTTC
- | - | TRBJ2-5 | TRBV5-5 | CASSLGQTQETQYF | TGTGCCAGCAGCTTGGGTCAGACACAAGAGACCCAGTACTTC
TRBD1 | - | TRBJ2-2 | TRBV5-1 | CASGRDRGSWGELFF | TGCGCCAGCGGCCGGGACAGGGGATCTTGGGGGGAGCTGTTTTTT
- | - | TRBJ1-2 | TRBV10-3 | CAITEGEGYYGYTF | TGTGCCATCACCGAGGGGGAGGGCTACTATGGCTACACCTTC
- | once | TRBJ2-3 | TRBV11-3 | CASSRGLSGDTQYF | TGTGCCAGCAGCAGGGGACTCTCGGGGGATACGCAGTATTTT
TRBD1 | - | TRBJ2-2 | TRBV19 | CASTPGTGATGELFF | TGTGCCAGTACCCCCGGGACAGGGGCCACCGGGGAGCTGTTTTTT
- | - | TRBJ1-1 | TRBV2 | CASSGQAMNTEAFF | TGTGCCAGCAGTGGACAAGCCATGAACACTGAAGCTTTCTTT
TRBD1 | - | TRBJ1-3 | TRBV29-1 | CSVQTGVVAGNTIYF | TGCAGCGTCCAAACAGGGGTTGTAGCTGGAAACACCATATATTTT
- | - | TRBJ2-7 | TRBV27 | CASSPLGLPVRF | TGTGCCAGCAGCCCCCTCGGACTCCCCGTACGCTTC
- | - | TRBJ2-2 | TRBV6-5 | CASPPLKGTGELFF | TGTGCCAGCCCCCCCCTCAAGGGGACCGGGGAGCTGTTTTTT
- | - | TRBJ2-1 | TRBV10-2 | CASSAGTPLRDSYNEQFF | TGCGCCAGCAGTGCCGGGACACCCCTGAGGGACTCCTACAATGAGCAGTTCTTC
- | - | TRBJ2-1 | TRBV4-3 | CASSQARGVWIYNEQFF | TGCGCCAGCAGCCAAGCCCGTGGAGTCTGGATCTACAATGAGCAGTTCTTC
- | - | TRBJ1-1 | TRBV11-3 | CASSLGNTNTEAFF | TGTGCCAGCAGCTTAGGCAATACGAACACTGAAGCTTTCTTT
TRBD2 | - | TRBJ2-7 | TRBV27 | CASSLWGASGRYEQYF | TGTGCCAGCAGTTTATGGGGGGCTAGCGGGCGGTACGAGCAGTACTTC
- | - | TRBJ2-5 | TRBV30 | CAWMVGLGTQYF | TGTGCCTGGATGGTAGGGCTGGGGACCCAGTACTTC
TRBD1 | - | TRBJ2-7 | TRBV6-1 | CASSPTGTGSGEQYF | TGTGCCAGCAGCCCTACGGGGACAGGCTCAGGCGAGCAGTACTTC
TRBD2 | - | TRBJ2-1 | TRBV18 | CASSPRVAGANEQFF | TGTGCCAGCTCACCACGGGTAGCGGGAGCCAATGAGCAGTTCTTC
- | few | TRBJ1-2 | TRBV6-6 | CASRPQGTWAGYTF | TGTGCCAGCAGGCCCCAGGGGACTTGGGCTGGCTACACCTTC
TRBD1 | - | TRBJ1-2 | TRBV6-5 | CASRTPRDRGSYTF | TGTGCCAGCAGAACTCCCCGGGACAGGGGATCCTACACCTTC
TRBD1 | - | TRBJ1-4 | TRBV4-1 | CASSQQDRDEKLFF | TGCGCCAGCAGCCAACAGGACAGGGATGAAAAACTGTTTTTT
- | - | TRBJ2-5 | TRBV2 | CASSGQETQYF | TGTGCCAGCAGTGGGCAAGAGACCCAGTACTTC
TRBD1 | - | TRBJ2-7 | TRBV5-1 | CASKPRTGVYEQYF | TGCGCCAGCAAACCCAGGACAGGGGTGTACGAGCAGTACTTC
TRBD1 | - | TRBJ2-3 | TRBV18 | CASSPSQGADTQYF | TGTGCCAGCTCACCATCCCAGGGGGCGGATACGCAGTATTTT
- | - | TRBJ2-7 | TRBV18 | CASSPGTDSYEQYF | TGTGCCAGCTCACCGGGTACGGATTCCTACGAGCAGTACTTC
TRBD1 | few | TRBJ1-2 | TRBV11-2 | CASSRNGGGEGGYTF | TGTGCCAGCTCCCGGAACGGAGGGGGCGAGGGTGGCTACACCTTC
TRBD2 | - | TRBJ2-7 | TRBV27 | CASSFLAGGYEQYF | TGTGCCAGCAGTTTTCTGGCGGGAGGGTACGAGCAGTACTTC
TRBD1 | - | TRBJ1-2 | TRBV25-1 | CASSESGTGEDGYTF | TGTGCCAGCAGTGAATCCGGGACAGGGGAGGATGGCTACACCTTC
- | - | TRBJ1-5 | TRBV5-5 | CASSLSRDLSIQPQHF | TGTGCCAGCAGCTTAAGCCGGGACCTTTCCATTCAGCCCCAGCATTTT
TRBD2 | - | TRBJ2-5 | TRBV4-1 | CASSQDELAETQYF | TGCGCCAGCAGCCAAGATGAACTAGCGGAGACCCAGTACTTC
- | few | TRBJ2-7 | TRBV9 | CASSVVARGEQYF | TGTGCCAGCAGCGTAGTGGCCCGGGGCGAGCAGTACTTC
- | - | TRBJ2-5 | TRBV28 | CASGGWGTQYF | TGTGCCAGCGGTGGTTGGGGGACCCAGTACTTC
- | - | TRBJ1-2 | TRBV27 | CASSLRQGRGGYTF | TGTGCCAGCAGTTTACGGCAGGGCCGAGGTGGCTACACCTTC
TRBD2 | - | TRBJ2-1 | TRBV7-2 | CASSTRLAGGSEQFF | TGTGCCAGCAGCACCCGATTAGCGGGAGGGAGTGAGCAGTTCTTC
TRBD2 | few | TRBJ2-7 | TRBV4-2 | CASSPTGGGAYEQYF | TGTGCCAGCAGCCCCACGGGGGGAGGGGCCTACGAGCAGTACTTC
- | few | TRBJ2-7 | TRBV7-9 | CASSQGGATTF | TGTGCCAGCAGCCAAGGGGGTGCCACCACCTTC
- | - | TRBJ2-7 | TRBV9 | CASSVEPTPSYEQYF | TGTGCCAGCAGCGTAGAGCCCACCCCCTCCTACGAGCAGTACTTC
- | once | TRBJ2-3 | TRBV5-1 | CASSSTRAPDTQYF | TGCGCCAGCAGCTCGACCAGGGCCCCAGATACGCAGTATTTT
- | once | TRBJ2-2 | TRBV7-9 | CASSWGQNTGELFF | TGTGCCAGCAGCTGGGGACAGAACACCGGGGAGCTGTTTTTT
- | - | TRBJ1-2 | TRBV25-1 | CASSDSGRGWYGYTF | TGTGCCAGCAGTGATTCAGGGAGAGGATGGTATGGCTACACCTTC